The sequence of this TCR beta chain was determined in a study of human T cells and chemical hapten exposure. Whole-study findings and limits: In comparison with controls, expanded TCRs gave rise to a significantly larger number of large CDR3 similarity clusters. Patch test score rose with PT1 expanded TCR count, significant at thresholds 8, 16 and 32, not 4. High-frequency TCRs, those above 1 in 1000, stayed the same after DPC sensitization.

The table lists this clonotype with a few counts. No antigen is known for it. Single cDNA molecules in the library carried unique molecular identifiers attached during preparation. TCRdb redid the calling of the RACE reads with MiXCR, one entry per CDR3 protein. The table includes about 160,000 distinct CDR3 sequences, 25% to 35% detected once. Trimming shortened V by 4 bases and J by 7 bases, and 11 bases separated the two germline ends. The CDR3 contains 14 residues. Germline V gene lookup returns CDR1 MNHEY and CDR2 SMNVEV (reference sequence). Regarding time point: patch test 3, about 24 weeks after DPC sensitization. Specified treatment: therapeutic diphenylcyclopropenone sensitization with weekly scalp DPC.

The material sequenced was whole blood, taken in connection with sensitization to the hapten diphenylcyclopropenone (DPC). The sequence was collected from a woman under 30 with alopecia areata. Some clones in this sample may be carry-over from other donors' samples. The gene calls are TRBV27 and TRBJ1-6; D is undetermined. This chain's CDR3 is CASSWASPNSPLHF. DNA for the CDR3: TGTGCCAGCAGTTGGGCGTCTCCCAATTCACCCCTCCACTTT.